This T cell receptor (beta chain) was sequenced in a study of shared clonotypes between healthy human individuals. For the study at large: A donor's plate count was three for CD4 naive and three for CD4 memory; CD8 naive had two and CD8 memory one.

Trimming took off 0 bases at V and 4 bases at J, with 20 bases between the two ends. The CDR3 covers 18 residues. Germline V lookup: CDR1 MGHRA, CDR2 YSYEKL. In the CD4+ fraction, cells were divided into CD45RA+ naive and CD45RA-negative memory subsets. Assay used: immunoSEQ multiplex PCR; TCRdb lists only in-frame clones, some missing. The sample consists of roughly 1 million clones, around 74% of them appearing once. Study-level points and caveats: Specimens sampled were limited to blood, with tissue repertoires likely differing. Naive subsets generally had larger estimated richness than memory subsets.

Note on this clone: What it recognizes is unknown.

The source of this sequence is a man in his late teens or twenties in good health. The sample comprised memory CD4+ T cells sorted from blood. Described subset: CD45RA-negative fraction. V is TRBV4-1 and J is TRBJ2-3; D gene unclear. The CDR3 bases are TGCGCCAGCAGCCAAGATACAGCCGGCGGCCTCTCGTCAGATACGCAGTATTTT. Amino acids: CASSQDTAGGLSSDTQYF.